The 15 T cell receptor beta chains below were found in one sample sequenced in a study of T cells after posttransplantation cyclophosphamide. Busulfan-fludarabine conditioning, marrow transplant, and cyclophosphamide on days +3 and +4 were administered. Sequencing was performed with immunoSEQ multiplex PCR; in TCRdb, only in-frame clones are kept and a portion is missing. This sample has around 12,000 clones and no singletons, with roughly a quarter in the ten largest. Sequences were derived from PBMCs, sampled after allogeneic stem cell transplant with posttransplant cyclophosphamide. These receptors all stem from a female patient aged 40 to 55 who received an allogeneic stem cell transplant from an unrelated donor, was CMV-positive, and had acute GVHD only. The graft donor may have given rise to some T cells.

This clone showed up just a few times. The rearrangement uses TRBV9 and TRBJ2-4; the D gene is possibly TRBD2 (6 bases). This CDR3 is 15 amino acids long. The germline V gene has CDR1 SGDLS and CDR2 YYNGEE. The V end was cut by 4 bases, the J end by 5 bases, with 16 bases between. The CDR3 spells CASSPGTGPQNIQYF. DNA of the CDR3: TGTGCCAGCAGCCCAGGGACTGGGCCCCAAAACATTCAGTACTTC.

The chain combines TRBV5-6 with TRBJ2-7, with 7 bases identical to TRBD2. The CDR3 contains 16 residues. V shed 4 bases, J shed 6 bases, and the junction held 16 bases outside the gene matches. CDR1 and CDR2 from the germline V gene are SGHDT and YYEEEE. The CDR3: CASSAYRAGIYCEQYF. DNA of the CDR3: TGTGCCAGCAGCGCCTACAGAGCGGGGATTTACTGCGAGCAGTACTTC.

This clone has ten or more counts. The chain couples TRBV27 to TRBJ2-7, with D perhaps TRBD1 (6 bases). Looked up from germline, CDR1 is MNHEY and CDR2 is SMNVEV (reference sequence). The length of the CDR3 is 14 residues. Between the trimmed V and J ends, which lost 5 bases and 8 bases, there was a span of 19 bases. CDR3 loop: CASSPRDTRGQQYV. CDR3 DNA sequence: TGTGCCAGCAGTCCCCGGGACACCCGAGGACAGCAGTACGTC.

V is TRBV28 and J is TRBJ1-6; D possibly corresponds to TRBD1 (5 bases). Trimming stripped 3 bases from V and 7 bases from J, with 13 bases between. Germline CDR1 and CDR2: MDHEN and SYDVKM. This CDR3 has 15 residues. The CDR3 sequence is CASSLAQGQNSPLHF. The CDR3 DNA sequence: TGTGCCAGCAGTTTGGCGCAGGGTCAAAATTCACCCCTCCACTTT.

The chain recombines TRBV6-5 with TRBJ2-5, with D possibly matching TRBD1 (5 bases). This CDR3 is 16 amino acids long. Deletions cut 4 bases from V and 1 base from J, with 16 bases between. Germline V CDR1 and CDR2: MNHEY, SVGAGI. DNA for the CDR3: TGTGCCAGCAGTTTGTCAGGGAACCGGGCCCAAGAGACCCAGTACTTC. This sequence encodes CASSLSGNRAQETQYF.

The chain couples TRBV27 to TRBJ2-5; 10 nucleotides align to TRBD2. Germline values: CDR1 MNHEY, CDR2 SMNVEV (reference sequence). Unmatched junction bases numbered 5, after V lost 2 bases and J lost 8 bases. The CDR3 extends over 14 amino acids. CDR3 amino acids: CASSLTSGVPTQYF. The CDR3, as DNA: TGTGCCAGCAGTTTAACTAGCGGGGTTCCTACCCAGTACTTC.

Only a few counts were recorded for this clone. CDR3 in amino acids: CASTWGRYGYTF. As DNA, the CDR3 is TGTGCCAGCACGTGGGGCCGCTATGGCTACACCTTC. The chain is built from TRBV28 and TRBJ1-2; the D gene is possibly TRBD1 (5 bases). Trimming took 7 bases from V and 4 from J, leaving 10 bases between them. The CDR3 runs to 12 residues. Germline V CDR1 and CDR2: MDHEN, SYDVKM.

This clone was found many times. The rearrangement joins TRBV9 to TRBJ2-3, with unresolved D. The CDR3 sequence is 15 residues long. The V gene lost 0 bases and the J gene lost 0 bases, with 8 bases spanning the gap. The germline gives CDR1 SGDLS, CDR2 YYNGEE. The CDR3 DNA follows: TGTGCCAGCAGCGTAGCCCAACGGAGCACAGATACGCAGTATTTT. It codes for CASSVAQRSTDTQYF.

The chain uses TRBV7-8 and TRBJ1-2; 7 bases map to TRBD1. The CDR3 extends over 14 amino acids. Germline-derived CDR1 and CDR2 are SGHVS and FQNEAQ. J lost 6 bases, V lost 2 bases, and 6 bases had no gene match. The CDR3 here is CASSLSGTAHGYTF. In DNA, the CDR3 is TGTGCCAGCAGCTTATCCGGGACAGCCCATGGCTACACCTTC.

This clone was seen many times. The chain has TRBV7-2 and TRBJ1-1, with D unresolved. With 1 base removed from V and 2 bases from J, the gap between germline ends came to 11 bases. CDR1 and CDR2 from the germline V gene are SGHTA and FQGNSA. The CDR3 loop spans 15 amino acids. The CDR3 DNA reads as TGTGCCAGCAGCTTAGACGGGGTGGAAAACACTGAAGCTTTCTTT. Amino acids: CASSLDGVENTEAFF.

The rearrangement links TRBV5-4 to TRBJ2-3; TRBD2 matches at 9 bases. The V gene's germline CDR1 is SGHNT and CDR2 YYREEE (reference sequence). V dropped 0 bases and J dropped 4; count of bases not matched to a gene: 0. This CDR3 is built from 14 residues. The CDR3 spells CASSLGGRADTQYF. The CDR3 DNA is TGTGCCAGCAGCTTGGGCGGGAGGGCAGATACGCAGTATTTT.

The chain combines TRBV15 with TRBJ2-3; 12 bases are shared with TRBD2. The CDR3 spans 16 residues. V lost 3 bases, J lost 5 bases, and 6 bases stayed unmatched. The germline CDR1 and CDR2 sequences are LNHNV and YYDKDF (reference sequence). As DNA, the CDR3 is TGTGCCACCAGCAGCCCTAGCGGGGGGGTTGTAGATACGCAGTATTTT. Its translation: CATSSPSGGVVDTQYF. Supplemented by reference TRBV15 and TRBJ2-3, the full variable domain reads DAMVIQNPRYQVTQFGKPVTLSCSQTLNHNVMYWYQQKSSQAPKLLFHYYDKDFNNEADTPDNFQSRRPNTSFCFLDIRSPGLGDTAMYLCATSSPSGGVVDTQYFGPGTRLTVL.

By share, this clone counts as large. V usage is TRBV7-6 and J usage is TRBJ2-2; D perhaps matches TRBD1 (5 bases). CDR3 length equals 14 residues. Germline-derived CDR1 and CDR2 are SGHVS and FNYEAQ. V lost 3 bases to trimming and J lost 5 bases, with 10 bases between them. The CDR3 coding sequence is TGTGCCAGCAGCTTCTCAGGGCAAACCGGGGAGCTGTTTTTT. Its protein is CASSFSGQTGELFF.

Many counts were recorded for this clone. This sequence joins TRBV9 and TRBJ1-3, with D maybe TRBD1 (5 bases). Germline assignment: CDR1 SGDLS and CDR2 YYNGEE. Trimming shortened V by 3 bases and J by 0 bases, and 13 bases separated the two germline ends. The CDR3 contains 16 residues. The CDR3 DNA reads TGTGCCAGCAGCGAAACCCCTCAGGGCTCTGGAAACACCATATATTTT. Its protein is CASSETPQGSGNTIYF.

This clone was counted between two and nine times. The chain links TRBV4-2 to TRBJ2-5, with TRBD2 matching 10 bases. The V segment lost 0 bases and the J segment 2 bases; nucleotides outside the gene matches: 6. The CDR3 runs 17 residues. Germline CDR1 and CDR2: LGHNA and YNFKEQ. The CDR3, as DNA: TGTGCCAGCAGCCAAGACCAGCGGGGGGGCCTACAAGAGACCCAGTACTTC. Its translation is CASSQDQRGGLQETQYF.